The source of this T cell receptor beta chain is a study of long-term antiretroviral therapy in people with HIV. The ends were cut back, 5 bases at V and 3 bases at J, with 22 bases in the middle. CDR1 is SQVTM, CDR2 ANQGSEA, per germline. The CDR3 totals 17 residues. Overall study findings and caveats: Collection of the blood took place between the mid-2000s and the late 2010s. The ART regimens in use then may have been less effective than current ones. Neither ART adherence, viral resistance nor therapy changes were documented.

The authors ran the immunoSEQ assay, v3.0, at survey level. TCRdb keeps only in-frame clones here, not all; method: immunoSEQ multiplex PCR. The table lists about 25,000 clones, around nine tenths of them singletons, with 5% to 6.5% in the top ten. Per donor, a minimum of one pre-ART and a minimum of two post-ART PBMC samples were available. Samples held about 0.9-11 million cryopreserved PBMC, and DNA extraction followed. Notes on this clone: As yet, its antigen is unknown.

The specimen was unsorted PBMCs, collected about 4.5 years after starting antiretroviral therapy. The V call is TRBV29-1, the J call TRBJ2-2; D possibly corresponds to TRBD2 (5 bases). This TCR derives from a man younger than 45 with HIV. DNA of the CDR3: TGCAGCGTTAACCCGACCGGGAAGGACCCGTACACCGGGGAGCTGTTTTTT. Encoded protein: CSVNPTGKDPYTGELFF.